This T cell receptor beta chain came from a study of T cell repertoires in cytomegalovirus infection. The CDR3 totals 12 residues. Germline CDR1 and CDR2: MNHEY and SMNVEV (reference sequence). Trimming removed 9 bases at V and 4 bases at J, with 12 bases between. Each CDR3 protein gets one entry after TCRdb re-called the reads with MiXCR. The repertoire includes about 770,000 distinct CDR3 sequences, almost 30% of them detected once, and about 12% sits in the top ten. This clonotype appeared a few times. Its antigen is currently unknown. Study-wide findings and caveats: The study identified carriers of CMV plus the relevant HLA from cumulative public TCR beta family frequency.

The sample consisted of cultured CD8+ T cells from PBMCs, taken from culture after CMV antigen stimulation. The TCR originated in a human donor in good health (CMV status not recorded). Some clones in this sample may be carry-over from other donors' samples. The chain carries TRBV27 and TRBJ1-2, with D hard to call. The CDR3 bases are TGTGCCAGTGGGCGGGGAAGCTATGGCTACACCTTC. Its protein is CASGRGSYGYTF.